The clone carrying this T cell receptor (beta chain) was detected many times. What it binds is not known. This sample is part of a study of molecular identifiers for immune sequencing clone quantification. Libraries of naive CD8 T cells were made from 20,000 to 1,000,000 sorted cells. They used 10%, 30% or 50% RNA. Findings and limits, study-wide: Highly expanded clones may be undercounted when identical TCR molecules share barcodes. Under 1% of molecules in naive cells, but over 98% of effector molecules, belonged to clones above 20 RNA copies. In a background of about 1 million naive cells, spiked Jurkat TCR RNA from one cell was reportedly detectable.

TCRdb re-called the PCR reads with MiXCR, one entry per CDR3 protein. The sample yields over 300,000 distinct CDR3 sequences, 24% seen once. The source is a human donor in good health. Some libraries in this study had Jurkat cell RNA spiked in. The sample comprised naive CD8+ T cells from blood, with Jurkat cell RNA spiked in. As to subset: FACS-sorted CD8+CD4-CCR7+CD45RA+ naive T cells.

This CDR3 is CASSSSGVAQYF. The CDR3 DNA reads as TGTGCCAGCAGCTCTAGCGGGGTAGCGCAGTATTTT. This sequence joins TRBV7-2 and TRBJ2-3; 9 nucleotides align to TRBD2. Germline CDR1 SGHTA, CDR2 FQGNSA. V was pared by 4 bases and J by 10 bases, with 3 bases of the junction left unmatched. The CDR3 spans 12 residues.